This is a list of T cell receptor beta chains from one sample in a study of cytomegalovirus exposure and HLA in healthy donors. Produced via immunoSEQ multiplex PCR; TCRdb's table is partial and in-frame only. The data contain 110,000 to 150,000 clones, 75% to 85% of them singletons. The sample was PBMCs. These receptors all stem from a female donor in good health and CMV-seronegative. Each CDR3 is given with its conserved first and last residue. The D gene is left open where the match is weak. Rows may omit the clone size; those that give it use once, few, many or a size class.

v_gene: TRBV10-3
j_gene: TRBJ1-2
d_gene: TRBD1
abundance: -
CDR3aa: CAISGSGTDYGYTF
CDR3nt: TGTGCCATCAGTGGGTCCGGGACAGACTATGGCTACACCTTC

v_gene: TRBV30
j_gene: TRBJ1-2
d_gene: -
abundance: -
CDR3aa: CAWNPGGNYGYTF
CDR3nt: TGTGCCTGGAACCCCGGGGGAAACTATGGCTACACCTTC

v_gene: TRBV28
j_gene: TRBJ2-3
d_gene: TRBD2
abundance: -
CDR3aa: CASSGRLAGDADTQYF
CDR3nt: TGTGCCAGCAGTGGACGTCTAGCGGGAGATGCAGATACGCAGTATTTT

v_gene: TRBV28
j_gene: TRBJ2-5
d_gene: TRBD1
abundance: -
CDR3aa: CASSDRRGRETQYF
CDR3nt: TGTGCCAGCAGCGACCGAAGGGGGCGGGAGACCCAGTACTTC

v_gene: TRBV9
j_gene: TRBJ1-5
d_gene: -
abundance: -
CDR3aa: CASSAGAGSNQPQHF
CDR3nt: TGTGCCAGCAGCGCTGGGGCAGGTAGCAATCAGCCCCAGCATTTT

v_gene: TRBV28
j_gene: TRBJ2-7
d_gene: TRBD1
abundance: few
CDR3aa: CASSGPGTGGYEQYF
CDR3nt: TGTGCCAGCAGTGGCCCAGGGACAGGGGGCTACGAGCAGTACTTC

v_gene: TRBV29-1
j_gene: TRBJ2-7
d_gene: -
abundance: few
CDR3aa: CSVTTTVYEQYF
CDR3nt: TGCAGCGTCACCACGACAGTCTACGAGCAGTACTTC

v_gene: TRBV27
j_gene: TRBJ2-5
d_gene: TRBD1
abundance: -
CDR3aa: CASSQTRGLETQYF
CDR3nt: TGTGCCAGCAGTCAAACCAGGGGGCTAGAGACCCAGTACTTC

v_gene: TRBV6-5
j_gene: TRBJ1-1
d_gene: -
abundance: -
CDR3aa: CASSAPRGGNTEAFF
CDR3nt: TGTGCCAGCAGTGCGCCCAGGGGCGGGAACACTGAAGCTTTCTTT

v_gene: TRBV11-2
j_gene: TRBJ1-1
d_gene: -
abundance: -
CDR3aa: CASSLGVTEAFF
CDR3nt: TGTGCCAGCAGCTTAGGCGTAACTGAAGCTTTCTTT

v_gene: TRBV5-1
j_gene: TRBJ2-5
d_gene: TRBD2
abundance: once
CDR3aa: CASSRTAGGGETQYF
CDR3nt: TGCGCCAGCAGCCGGACGGCGGGGGGAGGGGAGACCCAGTACTTC

v_gene: TRBV30
j_gene: TRBJ1-5
d_gene: TRBD1
abundance: -
CDR3aa: CAWSAGTAFQPQHF
CDR3nt: TGTGCCTGGAGTGCCGGGACAGCTTTTCAGCCCCAGCATTTT

v_gene: TRBV28
j_gene: TRBJ1-4
d_gene: TRBD1
abundance: -
CDR3aa: CASSTGGVGLMGKLFF
CDR3nt: TGTGCCAGCAGTACAGGGGGCGTTGGGCTCATGGGAAAACTGTTTTTT

v_gene: TRBV7-9
j_gene: TRBJ2-2
d_gene: -
abundance: -
CDR3aa: CASSKRDRLHANTGELFF
CDR3nt: TGTGCCAGCAGCAAGCGGGACAGGCTCCATGCGAACACCGGGGAGCTGTTTTTT

v_gene: TRBV18
j_gene: TRBJ1-2
d_gene: TRBD1
abundance: -
CDR3aa: CASSPSVDRTLNYGYTF
CDR3nt: TGTGCCAGCTCACCTTCCGTGGACAGGACTCTTAACTATGGCTACACCTTC

v_gene: TRBV29-1
j_gene: TRBJ2-3
d_gene: TRBD2
abundance: -
CDR3aa: CSVGTSGRRADTQYF
CDR3nt: TGCAGCGTAGGGACTAGCGGGAGGAGGGCAGATACGCAGTATTTT

v_gene: TRBV2
j_gene: TRBJ1-2
d_gene: -
abundance: -
CDR3aa: CASREGPYGYTF
CDR3nt: TGTGCCAGCAGGGAGGGGCCCTATGGCTACACCTTC

v_gene: TRBV6-5
j_gene: TRBJ1-2
d_gene: -
abundance: few
CDR3aa: CASSYTGYDGYTF
CDR3nt: TGTGCCAGCAGTTACACAGGGTACGATGGCTACACCTTC

v_gene: TRBV7-9
j_gene: TRBJ1-1
d_gene: -
abundance: -
CDR3aa: CASSPPGRNTEAFF
CDR3nt: TGTGCCAGCAGCCCCCCGGGAAGGAACACTGAAGCTTTCTTT

v_gene: TRBV16
j_gene: TRBJ1-5
d_gene: -
abundance: -
CDR3aa: CASSPRGTPSNQPQHF
CDR3nt: TGTGCCAGCAGCCCCCGAGGGACACCGAGCAATCAGCCCCAGCATTTT

v_gene: TRBV29-1
j_gene: TRBJ2-5
d_gene: TRBD1
abundance: few
CDR3aa: CSARQGIETQYF
CDR3nt: TGCAGCGCTCGACAGGGGATAGAGACCCAGTACTTC

v_gene: TRBV23-1
j_gene: TRBJ1-2
d_gene: TRBD1
abundance: -
CDR3aa: CASSHLGQGAVVYGYTF
CDR3nt: TGCGCCAGCAGTCACCTCGGACAGGGGGCGGTTGTCTATGGCTACACCTTC

v_gene: TRBV6-6
j_gene: TRBJ1-6
d_gene: -
abundance: -
CDR3aa: CASSWGLLRSPLHF
CDR3nt: TGTGCCAGCAGTTGGGGGCTGTTACGCTCACCCCTCCACTTT

v_gene: TRBV2
j_gene: TRBJ2-5
d_gene: -
abundance: -
CDR3aa: CASSTGTLQETQYF
CDR3nt: TGTGCCAGCAGTACCGGGACTCTGCAAGAGACCCAGTACTTC

v_gene: TRBV5-1
j_gene: TRBJ2-1
d_gene: TRBD1
abundance: -
CDR3aa: CASSLAVGTGIEGNEQFF
CDR3nt: TGCGCCAGCAGCTTGGCGGTCGGGACAGGGATCGAAGGGAATGAGCAGTTCTTC

v_gene: TRBV29-1
j_gene: TRBJ1-2
d_gene: -
abundance: -
CDR3aa: CSVGTELYGYTF
CDR3nt: TGCAGCGTTGGGACAGAGTTATATGGCTACACCTTC

v_gene: TRBV5-5
j_gene: TRBJ2-7
d_gene: TRBD2
abundance: -
CDR3aa: CASRIAGGPYEQYF
CDR3nt: TGTGCCAGCCGGATAGCGGGGGGGCCTTACGAGCAGTACTTC

v_gene: TRBV29-1
j_gene: TRBJ2-1
d_gene: TRBD1
abundance: -
CDR3aa: CSVERTGGINEQFF
CDR3nt: TGCAGCGTCGAGCGGACAGGGGGCATCAATGAGCAGTTCTTC

v_gene: TRBV15
j_gene: TRBJ2-1
d_gene: -
abundance: -
CDR3aa: CATMAEGYNEQFF
CDR3nt: TGTGCCACCATGGCGGAGGGGTACAATGAGCAGTTCTTC

v_gene: TRBV9
j_gene: TRBJ1-4
d_gene: TRBD1
abundance: -
CDR3aa: CASSVGVRDRDEKLFF
CDR3nt: TGTGCCAGCAGCGTGGGGGTCCGGGACAGGGATGAAAAACTGTTTTTT

v_gene: TRBV7-9
j_gene: TRBJ2-1
d_gene: -
abundance: -
CDR3aa: CASSTGNYNEQFF
CDR3nt: TGTGCCAGCAGCACCGGTAACTACAATGAGCAGTTCTTC

v_gene: TRBV6-5
j_gene: TRBJ1-2
d_gene: TRBD1
abundance: -
CDR3aa: CASSKGQGPPYGYTF
CDR3nt: TGTGCCAGCAGTAAGGGACAGGGCCCTCCCTATGGCTACACCTTC

v_gene: TRBV28
j_gene: TRBJ2-2
d_gene: -
abundance: few
CDR3aa: CASSRRRRAAGGELFF
CDR3nt: TGTGCCAGCAGCCGCAGGAGGAGAGCGGCTGGCGGGGAGCTGTTTTTT

v_gene: TRBV6-4
j_gene: TRBJ2-2
d_gene: -
abundance: -
CDR3aa: CASTAAPGTGELFF
CDR3nt: TGTGCGTCCACGGCGGCGCCGGGCACCGGGGAGCTGTTTTTT

v_gene: TRBV5-1
j_gene: TRBJ2-7
d_gene: TRBD1
abundance: -
CDR3aa: CASSFAGTGAFWTNEQYF
CDR3nt: TGCGCCAGCAGCTTCGCCGGGACAGGGGCCTTTTGGACCAACGAGCAGTACTTC

v_gene: TRBV29-1
j_gene: TRBJ2-5
d_gene: -
abundance: -
CDR3aa: CSVGGQEGTQYF
CDR3nt: TGCAGCGTAGGGGGACAAGAAGGGACCCAGTACTTC

v_gene: TRBV5-1
j_gene: TRBJ2-7
d_gene: TRBD1
abundance: -
CDR3aa: CASSFPGTGGYEQYF
CDR3nt: TGCGCCAGCAGCTTTCCCGGGACAGGAGGCTACGAGCAGTACTTC

v_gene: TRBV7-8
j_gene: TRBJ1-1
d_gene: -
abundance: -
CDR3aa: CASSHTDGQLKAFF
CDR3nt: TGTGCCAGCAGCCACACCGACGGACAGCTGAAAGCTTTCTTT

v_gene: TRBV9
j_gene: TRBJ2-1
d_gene: TRBD2
abundance: once
CDR3aa: CASRGDFDNEQFF
CDR3nt: TGTGCCAGTCGGGGGGACTTCGACAATGAGCAGTTCTTC

v_gene: TRBV19
j_gene: TRBJ2-7
d_gene: TRBD2
abundance: -
CDR3aa: CASKSGGSYEQYF
CDR3nt: TGTGCCAGTAAGAGCGGGGGGAGTTACGAGCAGTACTTC

v_gene: TRBV4-1
j_gene: TRBJ2-3
d_gene: TRBD2
abundance: -
CDR3aa: CASTPGTSGRLDTQYF
CDR3nt: TGCGCCAGTACCCCCGGGACTAGCGGGAGGCTAGATACGCAGTATTTT

v_gene: TRBV4-3
j_gene: TRBJ2-2
d_gene: TRBD2
abundance: -
CDR3aa: CASSQAGLAGELFF
CDR3nt: TGCGCCAGCAGCCAAGCCGGACTAGCTGGGGAGCTGTTTTTT

v_gene: TRBV27
j_gene: TRBJ1-1
d_gene: -
abundance: -
CDR3aa: CASSLGRRLQAEAFF
CDR3nt: TGTGCCAGCAGTTTAGGTCGGCGGCTACAGGCTGAAGCTTTCTTT

v_gene: TRBV5-6
j_gene: TRBJ2-3
d_gene: TRBD2
abundance: -
CDR3aa: CASSLPLAAGVDTQYF
CDR3nt: TGTGCCAGCAGCTTGCCCCTAGCGGCCGGGGTAGATACGCAGTATTTT